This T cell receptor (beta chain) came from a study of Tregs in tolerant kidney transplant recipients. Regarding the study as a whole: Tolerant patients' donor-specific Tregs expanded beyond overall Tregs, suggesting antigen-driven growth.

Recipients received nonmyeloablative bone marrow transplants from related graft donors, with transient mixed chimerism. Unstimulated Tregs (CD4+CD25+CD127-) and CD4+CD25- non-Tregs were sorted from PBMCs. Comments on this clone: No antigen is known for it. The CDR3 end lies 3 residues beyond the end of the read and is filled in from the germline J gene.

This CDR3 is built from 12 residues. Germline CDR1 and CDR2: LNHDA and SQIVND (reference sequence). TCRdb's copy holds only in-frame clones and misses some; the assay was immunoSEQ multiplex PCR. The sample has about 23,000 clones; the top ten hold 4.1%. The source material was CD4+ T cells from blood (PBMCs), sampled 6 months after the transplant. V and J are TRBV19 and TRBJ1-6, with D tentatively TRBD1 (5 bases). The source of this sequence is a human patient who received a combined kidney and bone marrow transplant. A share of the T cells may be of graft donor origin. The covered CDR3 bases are TGTGCCAGTAGTCCATCCACAGGCACC. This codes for CASSPSTGT. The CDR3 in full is CASSPSTGTLHF.